The clone carrying this T cell receptor (beta chain) was seen many times. Its matching antigen is unknown. TCR beta CDR3 region amplification was performed from RNA transcripts. TCR CDR3 regions were first amplified by RT-PCR with HTBI primers. TCRdb re-called the multiplex PCR reads with MiXCR, one entry per CDR3 protein. This sample yields around 520,000 distinct CDR3 sequences, of which approximately 15% are seen a single time; less than 20% belongs to the top ten. Uncontrolled infections, other autoimmune diseases, pregnancy or lactation led to exclusion of patients. The sample originates from a study of T cells in Graves' hyperthyroidism and ophthalmopathy. Broader study findings: Most thyroid clonotypes expanded above 0.001 were also detected in blood. A 13 V-J model separated ophthalmopathy from stable hyperthyroidism.

This CDR3 has 14 amino acids. V was trimmed by 2 bases and J by 4 bases, leaving 11 bases between them. The gene calls are TRBV12-3 or TRBV12-4 and TRBJ1-2; possible D gene TRBD1, 6 bases. The sequence came from a woman aged 18-29 years with Graves' hyperthyroidism. The material sequenced was blood. The CDR3: CASSLTGLFYGYTF. Here the CDR3 DNA reads TGTGCCAGCAGTTTAACAGGGCTTTTCTATGGCTACACCTTC.